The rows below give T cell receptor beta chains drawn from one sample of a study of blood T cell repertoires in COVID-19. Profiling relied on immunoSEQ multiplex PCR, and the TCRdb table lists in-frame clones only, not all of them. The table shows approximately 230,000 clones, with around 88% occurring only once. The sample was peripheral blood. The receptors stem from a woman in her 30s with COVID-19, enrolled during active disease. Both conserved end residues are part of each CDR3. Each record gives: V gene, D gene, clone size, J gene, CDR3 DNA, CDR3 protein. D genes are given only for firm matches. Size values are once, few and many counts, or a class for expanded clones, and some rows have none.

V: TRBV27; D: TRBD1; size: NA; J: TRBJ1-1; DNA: TGTGCCAGTACGGGCAGGGGGGACACTGAAGCTTTCTTT; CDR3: CASTGRGDTEAFF
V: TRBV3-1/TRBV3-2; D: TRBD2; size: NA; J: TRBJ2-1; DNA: TGTGCCAGCACCCACTCTAGCGGGATTTTCCATGAGCAGTTCTTC; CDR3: CASTHSSGIFHEQFF
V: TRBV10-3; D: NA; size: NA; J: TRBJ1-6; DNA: TGTGCCATCAGATCAGGGCTGGGTGGGAATTCACCCCTCCACTTT; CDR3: CAIRSGLGGNSPLHF
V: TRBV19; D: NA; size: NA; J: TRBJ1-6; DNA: TGTGCCAGTAGTATAGATCGGCGGTTCGGGAATTCACCCCTCCACTTT; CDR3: CASSIDRRFGNSPLHF
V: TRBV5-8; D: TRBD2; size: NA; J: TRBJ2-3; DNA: TGTGCCAGCAGCTTGGCGGGACTAGGCACAGATACGCAGTATTTT; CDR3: CASSLAGLGTDTQYF
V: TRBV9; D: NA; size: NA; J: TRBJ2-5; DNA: TGTGCCAGCAGCGTAGGGGGACTGAATAAAGAGACCCAGTACTTC; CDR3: CASSVGGLNKETQYF
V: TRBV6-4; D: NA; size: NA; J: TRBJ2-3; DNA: TGTGCCAGCAGTCCGGGATTTAGCACAGATACGCAGTATTTT; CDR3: CASSPGFSTDTQYF
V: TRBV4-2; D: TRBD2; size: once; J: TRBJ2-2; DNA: TGTGCCAGCAGCCAAGATAGAGGTAGCGGGGGCTTCCGGACCGGGGAGCTGTTTTTT; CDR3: CASSQDRGSGGFRTGELFF
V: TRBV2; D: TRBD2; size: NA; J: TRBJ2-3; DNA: TGTGCCAGCAGCGCGCTAGCGGCAGATACGCAGTATTTT; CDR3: CASSALAADTQYF
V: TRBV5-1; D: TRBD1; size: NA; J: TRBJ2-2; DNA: TGCGCCAGCAGCACGGGACAGGGCGGCACCGGGGAGCTGTTTTTT; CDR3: CASSTGQGGTGELFF
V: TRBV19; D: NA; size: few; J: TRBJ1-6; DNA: TGTGCCAGTAGTATAAGCTGGACAGCCTATAATTCACCCCTCCACTTT; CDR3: CASSISWTAYNSPLHF
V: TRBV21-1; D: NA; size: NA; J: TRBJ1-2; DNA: TGTGCCAGCAGCCCCCCCAAGGCTACAGGGAACGGCTACACCTTC; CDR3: CASSPPKATGNGYTF
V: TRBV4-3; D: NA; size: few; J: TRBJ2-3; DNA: TGCGCCAGCAGCCAGTGGAGTGGCACAGATACGCAGTATTTT; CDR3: CASSQWSGTDTQYF
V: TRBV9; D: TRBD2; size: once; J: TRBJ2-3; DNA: TGTGCCAGCAGCGTAGTGCCACTAGCGGGAAGTTCAGGGGCAGATACGCAGTATTTT; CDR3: CASSVVPLAGSSGADTQYF
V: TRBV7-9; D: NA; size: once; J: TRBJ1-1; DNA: TGTGCCAGTACCCCCGCTTGGCAGGGCTGGGCTTTCTTT; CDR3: CASTPAWQGWAFF
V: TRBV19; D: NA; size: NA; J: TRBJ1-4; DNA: TGTGCCAGTAGTATACAGGGCGCTAATGAAAAACTGTTTTTT; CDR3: CASSIQGANEKLFF
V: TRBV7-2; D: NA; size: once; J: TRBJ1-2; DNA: TGTGCCAGCAGCTCAGACCCCCGGGGTCATACTAACTATGGCTACACCTTC; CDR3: CASSSDPRGHTNYGYTF
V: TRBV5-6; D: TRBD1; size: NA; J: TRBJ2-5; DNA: TGTGCCAGCAGTCGGACAGGGGGCCAAGAGACCCAGTACTTC; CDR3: CASSRTGGQETQYF
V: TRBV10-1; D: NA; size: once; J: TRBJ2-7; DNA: TGCGCCAGCAGTGAGAACAGGGAGGGCGAGCAGTACTTC; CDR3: CASSENREGEQYF
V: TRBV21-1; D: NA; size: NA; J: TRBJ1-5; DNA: TGTGCCAGCAGCAAATGGGGCAGCCGATTCAATCAGCCCCAGCATTTT; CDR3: CASSKWGSRFNQPQHF
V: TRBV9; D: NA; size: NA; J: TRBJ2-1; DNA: TGTGCCAGCGGGTTTACAGGGAGTAGTAATGAGCAGTTCTTC; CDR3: CASGFTGSSNEQFF
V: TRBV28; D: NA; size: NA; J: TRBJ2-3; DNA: TGTGCCAGCAGTTCCTTACCCGGGACACACAACACGGATACGCAGTATTTT; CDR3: CASSSLPGTHNTDTQYF
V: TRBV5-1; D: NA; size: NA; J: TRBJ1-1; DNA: TGCGCCAGCAGCCGGGACTTAGGAGGGGAGAACACTGAAGCTTTCTTT; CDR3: CASSRDLGGENTEAFF
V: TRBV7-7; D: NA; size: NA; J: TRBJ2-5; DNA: TGTGCTAGCAGCTTAAACCGCGCCCTATTCGAGACCCAGTACTTC; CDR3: CASSLNRALFETQYF
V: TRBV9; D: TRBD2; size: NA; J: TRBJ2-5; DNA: TGTGCCAGCAGCGGGACTAGCGGGTTGGGGACCCAGTACTTC; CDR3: CASSGTSGLGTQYF
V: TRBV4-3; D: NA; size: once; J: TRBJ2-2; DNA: TGCGCCAGCAGCCAAGTTCAAGCGACCGGGGAGCTGTTTTTT; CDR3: CASSQVQATGELFF
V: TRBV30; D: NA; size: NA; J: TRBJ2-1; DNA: TGTGCCTGGAGTGTACTATCTAGGAGGAGGTCCTACAATGAGCAGTTCTTC; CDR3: CAWSVLSRRRSYNEQFF
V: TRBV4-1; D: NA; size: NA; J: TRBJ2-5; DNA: TGCGCCAGCAGCCGATTAATGACAGGCCGCTTTGAGACCCAGTACTTC; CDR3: CASSRLMTGRFETQYF
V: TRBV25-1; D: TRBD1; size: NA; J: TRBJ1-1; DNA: TGTGCCAGCAGTGTTGGGACAGGGAGGTTTGACACTGAAGCTTTCTTT; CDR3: CASSVGTGRFDTEAFF
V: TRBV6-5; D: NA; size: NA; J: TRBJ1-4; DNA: TGTGCCAGCAGCCATACGAGCGGGTCGGGCGAAAAACTGTTTTTT; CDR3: CASSHTSGSGEKLFF
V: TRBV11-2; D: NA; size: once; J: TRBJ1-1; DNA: TGTGCCAGCAGCTTCACCTCCGAGTACACTGAAGCTTTCTTT; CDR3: CASSFTSEYTEAFF
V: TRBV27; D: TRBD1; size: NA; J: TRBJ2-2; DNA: TGTGCCAGCAGTCCAGCCCTGACAGGGAACGGGGAGCTGTTTTTT; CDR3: CASSPALTGNGELFF
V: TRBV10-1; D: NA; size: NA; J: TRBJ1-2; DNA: TGCGCCAGCAGTACAAAAGGACTCCTCTATGGCTACACCTTC; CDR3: CASSTKGLLYGYTF
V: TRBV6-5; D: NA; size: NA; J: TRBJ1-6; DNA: TGTGCCAGCAGTTACTGGGGGACTCTTAATTCACCCCTCCACTTT; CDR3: CASSYWGTLNSPLHF
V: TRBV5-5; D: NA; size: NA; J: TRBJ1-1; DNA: TGTGCCAGCAGCTTGGGGGCCGGCACTGAAGCTTTCTTT; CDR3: CASSLGAGTEAFF
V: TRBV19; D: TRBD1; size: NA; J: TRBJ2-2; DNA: TGTGCCAGTAGTACAGGGACAGGGGGAGGGGAAACCGGGGAGCTGTTTTTT; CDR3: CASSTGTGGGETGELFF
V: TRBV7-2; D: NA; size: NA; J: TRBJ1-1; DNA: TGTGCCAGCAGCTTAGTAGGGAGGGAAAGAGCTTTCTTT; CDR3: CASSLVGRERAFF
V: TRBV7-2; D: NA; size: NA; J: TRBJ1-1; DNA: TGTGCCAGCAGCTTAGCGACGACAACGAACACTGAAGCTTTCTTT; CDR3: CASSLATTTNTEAFF
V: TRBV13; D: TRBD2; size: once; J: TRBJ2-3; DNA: TGTGCCAGCAGCTTGTGGTTTGGGGAGGGAAGCACAGATACGCAGTATTTT; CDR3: CASSLWFGEGSTDTQYF
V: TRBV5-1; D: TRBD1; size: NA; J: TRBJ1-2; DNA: TGCGCCAGCAGCTTGGATTTATCGGGGCAGGGGGCGCTTAAGGGCTACACCTTC; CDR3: CASSLDLSGQGALKGYTF
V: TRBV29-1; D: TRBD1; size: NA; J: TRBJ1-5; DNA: TGCAGCTTAACAGGACAGGGACGTAGCAATCAGCCCCAGCATTTT; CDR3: CSLTGQGRSNQPQHF
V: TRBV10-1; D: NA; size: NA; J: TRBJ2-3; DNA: TGCGCCAGCAGCCCAGGGTCAGGGACAGATACGCAGTATTTT; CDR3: CASSPGSGTDTQYF
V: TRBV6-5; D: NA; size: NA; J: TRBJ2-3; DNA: TGTGCCAGCACAAACCCTAGTTCAGATACGCAGTATTTT; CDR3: CASTNPSSDTQYF
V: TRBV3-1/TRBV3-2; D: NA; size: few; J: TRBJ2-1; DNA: TGTGCCAGCAGCCAAGGGGACATACCGTGGGATGAGCAGTTCTTC; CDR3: CASSQGDIPWDEQFF
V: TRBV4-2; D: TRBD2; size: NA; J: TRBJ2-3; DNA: TGTGCCAGCAGCCAGGGAATAGCGGGGGCCCAGGGGACTGGCACAGATACGCAGTATTTT; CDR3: CASSQGIAGAQGTGTDTQYF
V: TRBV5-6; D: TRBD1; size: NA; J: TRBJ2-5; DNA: TGTGCCAGCAGCTTGGGACAGGGGTCTTTACAAGAGACCCAGTACTTC; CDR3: CASSLGQGSLQETQYF
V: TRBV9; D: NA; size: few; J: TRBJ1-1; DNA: TGTGCCAGCAGCCCCCCTCGGGGCACTGAAGCTTTCTTT; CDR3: CASSPPRGTEAFF
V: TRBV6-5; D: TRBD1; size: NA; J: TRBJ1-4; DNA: TGTGCCAGCAGAGACAGGGCAACTAATGAAAAACTGTTTTTT; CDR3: CASRDRATNEKLFF
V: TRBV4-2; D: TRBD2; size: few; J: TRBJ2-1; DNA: TGTGCCAGCAGCCGAGCGGGGGGTTCCTACAATGAGCAGTTCTTC; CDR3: CASSRAGGSYNEQFF
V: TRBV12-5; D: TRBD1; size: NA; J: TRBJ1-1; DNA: TGTGCTAGTGGTTTGGTACTAGGACAGGGGGGGCGTGGCACTGAAGCTTTCTTT; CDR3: CASGLVLGQGGRGTEAFF
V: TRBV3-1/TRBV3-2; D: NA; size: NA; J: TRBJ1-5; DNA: TGTGCCAGCAGCCATGGGACTTCTCATGGGCAGCCCCAGCATTTT; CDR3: CASSHGTSHGQPQHF
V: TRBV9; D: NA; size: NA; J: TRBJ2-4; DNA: TGTGCCAGCAGCCCTACTGAAGCCAAAAACATTCAGTACTTC; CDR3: CASSPTEAKNIQYF
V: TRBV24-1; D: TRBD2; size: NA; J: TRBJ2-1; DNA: TGTGCCACCAGAGCAGCGGGAGGCTCCTACAATGAGCAGTTCTTC; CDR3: CATRAAGGSYNEQFF
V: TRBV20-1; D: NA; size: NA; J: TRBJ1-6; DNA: TGCAGTGCTAGTTCTAGCTCCTATAATTCACCCCTCCACTTT; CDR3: CSASSSSYNSPLHF
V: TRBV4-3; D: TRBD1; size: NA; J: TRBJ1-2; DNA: TGCGCCAGCAGCCAAGATCCGGGACAGGACTATGGCTACACCTTC; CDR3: CASSQDPGQDYGYTF
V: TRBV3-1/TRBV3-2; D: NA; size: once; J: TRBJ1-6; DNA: TGTGCCAGCTCCCCAGAGGCGGGGGGGTACTCACCCCTCCACTTT; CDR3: CASSPEAGGYSPLHF
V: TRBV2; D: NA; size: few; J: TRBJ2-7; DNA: TGTGCCAGCAGTGAAAACAGGGAGAGATCCGAGCAGTACTTC; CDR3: CASSENRERSEQYF